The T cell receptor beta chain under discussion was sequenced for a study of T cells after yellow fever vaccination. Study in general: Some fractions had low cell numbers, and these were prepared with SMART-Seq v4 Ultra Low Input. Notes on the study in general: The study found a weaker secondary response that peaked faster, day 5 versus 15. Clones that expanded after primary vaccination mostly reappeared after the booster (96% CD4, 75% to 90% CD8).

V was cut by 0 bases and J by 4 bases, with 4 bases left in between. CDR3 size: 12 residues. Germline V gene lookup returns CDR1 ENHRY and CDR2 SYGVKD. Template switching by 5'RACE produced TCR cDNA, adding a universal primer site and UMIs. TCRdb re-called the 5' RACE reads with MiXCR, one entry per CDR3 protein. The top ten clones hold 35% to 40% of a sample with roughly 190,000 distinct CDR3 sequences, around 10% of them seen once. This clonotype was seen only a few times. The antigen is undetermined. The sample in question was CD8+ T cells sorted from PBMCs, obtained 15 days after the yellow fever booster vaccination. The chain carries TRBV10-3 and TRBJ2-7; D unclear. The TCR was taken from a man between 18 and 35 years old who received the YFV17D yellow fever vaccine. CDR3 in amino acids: CAISESSYEQYF. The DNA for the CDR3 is TGTGCCATCAGTGAGTCCTCTTACGAGCAGTACTTC.